What follows are 22 T cell receptor beta chains derived from one specimen sequenced in a study of vaccination and CD4 T cells after COVID-19. TCRdb recomputed calls from the PCR reads with MiXCR, one row per CDR3 protein. Counted here are around 21,000 distinct CDR3 sequences, about 60% occurring once; the ten biggest clones make up 1% to 1.3%. The specimen was CD4+ T cells from blood, collected after SARS-CoV-2 vaccination. The receptors were gathered from a human donor who had recovered from COVID-19.

The chain recombines TRBV20-1 with TRBJ2-7; no clear D. Germline values: CDR1 DFQATT, CDR2 SNEGSKA (reference sequence). This CDR3 spans 17 amino acids. Trimming removed 0 bases from V and 3 bases from J, with 21 bases in between. The CDR3 nucleotides are TGCAGTGCTAGAGATTTAGGGTCGGGCCACTCAGACTACGAGCAGTACTTC. This translates into CSARDLGSGHSDYEQYF.

This chain uses TRBV7-6 with TRBJ2-2; D possibly uses TRBD1 or TRBD2 (5 bases each). The CDR3 extends over 13 amino acids. Trimming took off 2 bases at V and 6 bases at J, with 7 bases between the two ends. CDR1 is SGHVS, CDR2 FNYEAQ, per germline. The CDR3 spells CASSLTGPGELFF. Here the CDR3 DNA reads TGTGCCAGCAGCTTAACGGGGCCCGGGGAGCTGTTTTTT.

This clonotype was counted between two and nine times. The genes are TRBV6-1 and TRBJ2-1; 7 nucleotides align to TRBD1. The germline CDR1 and CDR2 sequences are MNHNS and SASEGT. The trim removed 10 bases at V and 2 bases at J, leaving 11 bases unmatched. The CDR3 sequence is 15 residues long. CDR3 loop: CATVNIGGAYNEQFF. CDR3 DNA: TGTGCCACCGTTAATATAGGGGGCGCCTACAATGAGCAGTTCTTC.

DNA for the CDR3: TGTGCCAGCAGTTACTCTCGTCATGGGCCTGGGGCCAACGTCCTGACTTTC. It encodes CASSYSRHGPGANVLTF. The rearrangement joins TRBV6-5 to TRBJ2-6; no definite D call. The germline V and J ends were trimmed by 0 bases and 2 bases, with 11 bases remaining between them. CDR3 length: 17 amino acids. Per germline, CDR1 MNHEY and CDR2 SVGAGI.

This rearrangement joins TRBV2 to TRBJ2-2, with 13 bases identical to TRBD2. V shed 4 bases and J 5 bases; nucleotides not matched to a gene: 7. CDR1 and CDR2 (germline): SNHLY, FYNNEI. This CDR3 region has 17 residues. CDR3 loop: CASSGLPGLAGTGELFF. The CDR3 DNA sequence: TGTGCCAGCAGTGGGTTACCGGGACTAGCGGGAACCGGGGAGCTGTTTTTT.

The gene calls are TRBV20-1 and TRBJ2-3, with TRBD1 matching 8 bases. This CDR3 region has 14 residues. CDR1 is DFQATT and CDR2 is SNEGSKA in the germline V gene (reference sequence). V trimming: 5 bases; J trimming: 3 bases; junction bases outside the gene matches: 7. The CDR3 spells CSAGVTGETDTQYF. The CDR3 nucleotides read TGCAGTGCTGGAGTGACAGGGGAAACAGATACGCAGTATTTT.

The CDR3, as DNA: TGTGCCAGCACCTGGGGGGCTAGCACAGATACGCAGTATTTT. Translated: CASTWGASTDTQYF. The chain recombines TRBV12-3 or TRBV12-4 with TRBJ2-3, with D tentatively TRBD1 or TRBD2 (6 bases each). This CDR3 is 14 amino acids long. With 7 bases removed from V and 0 bases from J, the gap between germline ends came to 11 bases.

Concerning this clonotype: The junction departs from the called germline gene at one end, perhaps through a read error. The chain links TRBV5-4 to TRBJ1-2; 10 positions agree with TRBD1. Germline CDR1 SGHNT, CDR2 YYREEE (reference sequence). The CDR3 totals 13 residues. The CDR3 DNA reads TGTGCTAGCAGCGGGGACAGGGGTCGTGGCTACACCTTC. Encoded protein: CASSGDRGRGYTF.

J is TRBJ1-2 and V is TRBV27; D gene unclear. Trimming cost V 2 bases and J 7 bases, with 11 bases left between them. This CDR3 has 13 amino acids. Germline V gives CDR1 MNHEY, CDR2 SMNVEV (reference sequence). Here the CDR3 DNA reads TGTGCCAGCAGTTTAGGTAAGTTCGGTGGCTACACCTTC. It translates to CASSLGKFGGYTF.

The genes are TRBV11-2 and TRBJ2-7, with 9 bases identical to TRBD2. The CDR3 totals 18 residues. Germline V CDR1 and CDR2: SGHAT, FQNNGV. Trimming at V came to 1 base and at J to 3 bases, leaving 13 bases not matched to a gene. In DNA form, the CDR3 reads TGTGCCAGCAGCTTAGGGGCGGGAGGGCCAATGTTATTCTACGAGCAGTACTTC. This gives the protein CASSLGAGGPMLFYEQYF.

The rearrangement links TRBV5-4 to TRBJ2-7; possible D gene TRBD1, 7 bases. This CDR3 is 13 amino acids long. CDR1 and CDR2 (germline): SGHNT, YYREEE (reference sequence). V was shortened by 5 bases and J by 5 bases, with 14 bases between the two germline ends. CDR3 DNA: TGTGCCAGCAGGCGGGACAGACAGGACGAGCAGTACTTC. Translating gives CASRRDRQDEQYF.

The chain links TRBV5-1 to TRBJ2-7, with D uncertain. The CDR3 has 14 amino acids. The germline V gene has CDR1 SGHRS and CDR2 YFSETQ. The V end was cut by 0 bases, the J end by 0 bases, with 7 bases between. CDR3 coding DNA: TGCGCCAGCAGCTTGGGGCAGTTCTCCTACGAGCAGTACTTC. This codes for CASSLGQFSYEQYF.

The chain is built from TRBV21-1 and TRBJ2-2; the table assigns TRBD1, which was not confirmed against the DNA. TRBV21-1 is annotated as a pseudogene. This CDR3 is built from 17 residues. This CDR3 is CASSNRDRVTGTGELFF. The CDR3 region has the DNA TGTGCCAGCAGCAATCGGGACAGGGTTACGGGTACCGGGGAGCTGTTTTTT.

The chain links TRBV20-1 to TRBJ2-5; 7 bases are a match to TRBD1. The CDR3 sequence is 14 residues long. The germline CDR1 and CDR2 sequences are DFQATT and SNEGSKA (reference sequence). V dropped 2 bases and J dropped 2; count of bases not matched to a gene: 5. CDR3 coding DNA: TGCAGTGCTAGATCAGAGACAGGGCAAGAGACCCAGTACTTC. This encodes CSARSETGQETQYF.

In this sample, this clonotype turned up a few times. The genes are TRBV7-2 and TRBJ1-5; 8 bases are shared with TRBD1. V lost 5 bases, J lost 7 bases, and 10 bases stayed unmatched. The CDR3 covers 15 residues. In germline, CDR1 is SGHTA, CDR2 FQGNSA. This CDR3 reads CASSRLTGVGQPQHF. The CDR3 region has the DNA TGTGCCAGCAGCCGTTTGACAGGGGTCGGGCAGCCCCAGCATTTT.

J is TRBJ2-2 and V is TRBV6-2 or TRBV6-3, with TRBD2 as a possible D gene (6 bases). The V end lost 7 bases, the J end lost 6 bases, and 18 bases lay between the germline ends. This CDR3 is built from 15 residues. CDR1 and CDR2 from the germline V gene are MNHEY and SVGEGT. The CDR3 is CASILTSKGPGELFF. The CDR3 nucleotides read TGTGCCAGCATCCTGACTAGTAAAGGTCCCGGGGAGCTGTTTTTT.

The CDR3 DNA is TGTGCCAGCAGTGAGCGGACTAGCGGGAGCGGCACAGATACGCAGTATTTT. This encodes CASSERTSGSGTDTQYF. The rearrangement links TRBV6-1 to TRBJ2-3, with 13 bases identical to TRBD2. The CDR3 consists of 17 residues. The germline gives CDR1 MNHNS, CDR2 SASEGT. Germline trimming cut 3 bases from V and 1 base from J; bases unmatched to any gene: 4.

The gene calls are TRBV19 and TRBJ2-5, with 10 positions matching TRBD1. The CDR3 runs to 14 residues. Losses at the gene ends were 1 base for V and 5 bases for J; bases not matched to a gene: 1. CDR1 is LNHDA, CDR2 SQIVND, per germline (reference sequence). Here the CDR3 DNA reads TGTGCCAGTAGTATAGTGACAGGGGGCGAGACCCAGTACTTC. Translated: CASSIVTGGETQYF.

The V and J genes are TRBV20-1 and TRBJ2-7; 9 bases map to TRBD2. The CDR3 has 15 residues. The V gene's germline CDR1 is DFQATT and CDR2 SNEGSKA (reference sequence). J lost 5 bases, V lost 5 bases, and 13 bases had no gene match. CDR3 sequence: CSAGSGLAIVDEQYF. The CDR3 DNA reads as TGCAGTGCTGGCTCGGGACTAGCAATCGTGGACGAGCAGTACTTC.

This chain links TRBV15 with TRBJ1-1, with 7 bases aligning to TRBD1. The junction had 7 bases not matched to a gene; V was cut back by 1 base and J by 5 bases. Germline values: CDR1 LNHNV, CDR2 YYDKDF (reference sequence). CDR3 length: 15 amino acids. The CDR3 is CATSRVTGARTEAFF. For the CDR3, the DNA is TGTGCCACCAGCAGAGTTACAGGGGCCAGGACTGAAGCTTTCTTT.

The chain is built from TRBV6-1 and TRBJ2-1; TRBD1 matches 9 bases. This CDR3 region has 14 residues. Germline lookup yields CDR1 MNHNS and CDR2 SASEGT. V shed 4 bases, J shed 6 bases, and the junction held 4 bases outside the gene matches. The DNA for the CDR3 is TGTGCCAGCAGTGGGACAGGGGTTGGCAATGAGCAGTTCTTC. Translated: CASSGTGVGNEQFF.

This chain joins TRBV7-9 and TRBJ1-3; D may be TRBD1 (5 bases). This CDR3 is built from 17 residues. CDR1 is SEHNR, CDR2 FQNEAQ, per germline (reference sequence). Trimming left V 1 base short and J 0 bases short, with 13 bases between. The CDR3 coding sequence is TGTGCCAGCAGCTTAGGAGTAGGGGCCGTCTCTGGAAACACCATATATTTT. Translated: CASSLGVGAVSGNTIYF.